This entry concerns a single TCR beta chain. As handled by the study authors: Reference gene primer amplification yielded estimated nucleated cell counts. Some clones are missing from TCRdb's copy, which holds only in-frame ones; the method was immunoSEQ multiplex PCR. V and J calls and clone size are copied from that table; D and trimming were computed from the DNA. Found here are 65,000 to 80,000 clones, roughly 90% of them singletons; the top ten hold 4.6%. This entry comes from a study of blood T cell repertoires in COVID-19. The V gene lost 2 bases and the J gene lost 2 bases, with 10 bases spanning the gap. This CDR3 has 15 amino acids. Per the germline V gene, CDR1 is MGHRA and CDR2 is YSYEKL.

The chain is built from TRBV4-1 and TRBJ2-1; weak D call: TRBD2 (5 bases). Sequencing was performed on peripheral blood. The receptor was isolated from a middle-aged man with active COVID-19. CDR3 nucleotide sequence: TGCGCCAGCAGCCAATCCGAGGGCACCTACAATGAGCAGTTCTTC. Translating it yields CASSQSEGTYNEQFF.